The rows below give T cell receptor beta chains drawn from one sample of a study of Ad26.COV2.S vaccination and SARS-CoV-2 variants. The data were produced by immunoSEQ multiplex PCR, yet TCRdb's version contains in-frame clones alone and is incomplete. The table lists some 350,000 clones, approximately 84% of them singletons, with approximately 3.5% in the top ten. The sequenced sample was peripheral blood, obtained in a trial of Ad26.COV2.S vaccine versus placebo. The origin of the receptors is a person aged 18-65 years who received the Ad26.COV2.S COVID-19 vaccine or a placebo. Both conserved end residues are part of each CDR3. Fields, in order: CDR3 length, D gene, clone size, V gene, J gene, CDR3 DNA, CDR3 protein. A D gene is named only where the DNA matches it firmly. The listing skips clone size in some rows; elsewhere it reads once, few, many or a size class.

>14|.|.|TRBV2|TRBJ1-2
TGTGCCAGCACCCGGGAGGGGCAAGTAAACGGCTACACCTTC
CASTREGQVNGYTF
>15|.|.|TRBV25-1|TRBJ1-5
TGTGCCAGCAGTGAGTCGGGGAAGGACAATCAGCCCCAGCATTTT
CASSESGKDNQPQHF
>13|TRBD1|.|TRBV7-9|TRBJ1-1
TGTGCCAGCAGCTTAAGACAGGGGTCTGAAGCTTTCTTT
CASSLRQGSEAFF
>15|TRBD1|.|TRBV7-2|TRBJ1-1
TGTGCCAGCAGCCGTCAAACAGGGGGGAACACTGAAGCTTTCTTT
CASSRQTGGNTEAFF
>13|.|.|TRBV12-5|TRBJ1-5
TGTGCTAGTGGTTTGGTACAAGGGCAGCCCCAGCATTTT
CASGLVQGQPQHF
>14|.|.|TRBV4-3|TRBJ2-3
TGCGCCAGCAGCCGCACGGCCAGGGCGGATACGCAGTATTTT
CASSRTARADTQYF
>16|TRBD1|.|TRBV7-9|TRBJ2-7
TGTGCCAGCAGCACAGAAGGGACAGGGAGGTCCCACGAGCAGTACTTC
CASSTEGTGRSHEQYF
>14|TRBD1|few|TRBV6-4|TRBJ2-7
TGTGCCAGCACTGGGACAGGGGGTCCCTACGAGCAGTACTTC
CASTGTGGPYEQYF
>17|TRBD2|few|TRBV7-2|TRBJ2-3
TGTGCCAGCAGCCCGCCTCGGGGAGCGGGGGGGCGGGATACGCAGTATTTT
CASSPPRGAGGRDTQYF
>18|.|.|TRBV7-9|TRBJ2-5
TGTGCCAGCAGCTTATTAGGAGGCAGGACGGACTATCAAGAGACCCAGTACTTC
CASSLLGGRTDYQETQYF
>16|.|.|TRBV7-9|TRBJ2-5
TGTGCCAGCAGCTTAGAGAGGGATTGGTATGAGGAGACCCAGTACTTC
CASSLERDWYEETQYF
>16|.|once|TRBV27|TRBJ2-5
TGTGCCAGCAAAACCATGGGGTACCGGTCCCAAGAGACCCAGTACTTC
CASKTMGYRSQETQYF
>14|.|.|TRBV2|TRBJ1-4
TGTGCCAGCAGTGAAGTAACAGGGAATGAAAAACTGTTTTTT
CASSEVTGNEKLFF
>13|.|.|TRBV2|TRBJ2-7
TGCGCCAGCAGCATAGCTGGGGCGGGAGAGCAGTACTTC
CASSIAGAGEQYF
>17|.|.|TRBV18|TRBJ1-5
TGTGCCAGCTCACCATCTCGGTTCCCCGGAGGCAATCAGCCCCAGCATTTT
CASSPSRFPGGNQPQHF
>15|TRBD1|.|TRBV11-2|TRBJ2-1
TGTGCCAGCAGCATAGACAGGGGGAGCATCAATGAGCAGTTCTTC
CASSIDRGSINEQFF
>14|.|.|TRBV7-2|TRBJ2-7
TGTGCCAGCAGCAAAACCGGGCCAACCTACGAGCAGTACTTC
CASSKTGPTYEQYF
>15|TRBD2|.|TRBV5-1|TRBJ2-1
TGCGCCAGCACACATTCTAGCGGGAACTACAATGAGCAGTTCTTC
CASTHSSGNYNEQFF
>16|TRBD1|.|TRBV2|TRBJ1-5
TGTGCCAGCACCGGGACAGGAGACTATAGCAATCAGCCCCAGCATTTT
CASTGTGDYSNQPQHF
>14|.|.|TRBV6-2/TRBV6-3|TRBJ1-5
TGTGCCAGCAGTTACAACCCGGGAATTCAGCCCCAGCATTTT
CASSYNPGIQPQHF
>14|.|.|TRBV3-1/TRBV3-2|TRBJ1-1
TGTGCCAGCAGCCCCCCCAGGGCGACCACTGAAGCTTTCTTT
CASSPPRATTEAFF
>17|.|.|TRBV13|TRBJ2-2
TGTGCCAGCAGCTTAGGGGGGCGGGCCCTGAACACCGGGGAGCTGTTTTTT
CASSLGGRALNTGELFF
>15|TRBD2|.|TRBV10-3|TRBJ2-5
TGTGCCATCAAGTCGACTAGCGGGGGTGGGGAGACCCAGTACTTC
CAIKSTSGGGETQYF
>12|.|few|TRBV9|TRBJ2-3
TGTGCCAGCAGCGTAGATAAGGGTACGCAGTATTTT
CASSVDKGTQYF
>15|.|.|TRBV6-2/TRBV6-3|TRBJ2-5
TGTGCCAGCAGTTACTCAGGGCCCCGGCGGGAGACCCAGTACTTC
CASSYSGPRRETQYF
>14|.|once|TRBV9|TRBJ2-1
TGTGCCAGCAGCGTAGACGGGACTTACAATGAGCAGTTCTTC
CASSVDGTYNEQFF
>13|.|.|TRBV27|TRBJ1-2
TGTGCCAGCAGTTTAAAGGGTCTACATGGCTACACCTTC
CASSLKGLHGYTF
>13|.|few|TRBV12-3/TRBV12-4|TRBJ2-7
TGTGCCAGCAGTAGTGGCCCTAAGGGCGAGCAGTACTTC
CASSSGPKGEQYF
>15|TRBD1|few|TRBV27|TRBJ2-2
TGTGCCAGCAGTCGGGACAGGGTGGGGCCCGGGGAGCTGTTTTTT
CASSRDRVGPGELFF
>13|.|.|TRBV30|TRBJ2-6
TGTGCCTGGAGAGTTGCTGGGGCCAACGTCCTGACTTTC
CAWRVAGANVLTF
>13|TRBD2|.|TRBV25-1|TRBJ2-1
TGTGCCAGCAGTGGCGGGGGGTTAGATGAGCAGTTCTTC
CASSGGGLDEQFF
>11|.|.|TRBV10-3|TRBJ2-7
TGTGCCATCAGTGGGGCCGACGAGCAGTACTTC
CAISGADEQYF
>14|.|few|TRBV3-1/TRBV3-2|TRBJ2-7
TGTGCCAGCAGCCAAGGCAGGGTTGGAGGTTCAAGGTACTTC
CASSQGRVGGSRYF
>16|.|.|TRBV6-5|TRBJ2-7
TGTGCCAGCAGTTACAACCGATTGGGCAGTACCTACGAGCAGTACTTC
CASSYNRLGSTYEQYF
>15|.|.|TRBV10-3|TRBJ1-1
TGTGCCGCGAAGCCCCAGGGTACTATGAACACTGAAGCTTTCTTT
CAAKPQGTMNTEAFF
>18|.|few|TRBV14|TRBJ2-3
TGTGCCAGCAGCCAAACTTATGGCCACCCGAAAGTCACAGATACGCAGTATTTT
CASSQTYGHPKVTDTQYF
>11|TRBD2|once|TRBV7-2|TRBJ2-3
TGTGCCAGCGGACTAGAGTATACGCAGTATTTT
CASGLEYTQYF
>15|.|.|TRBV9|TRBJ2-1
TGTGCCAGCAGCGCAGCCGGGGGTGAGGTCAATGAGCAGTTCTTC
CASSAAGGEVNEQFF
>16|.|.|TRBV18|TRBJ2-2
TGTGCCAGCTCACCGAGTGCAGGGGTTCTCACCGGGGAGCTGTTTTTT
CASSPSAGVLTGELFF
>16|.|.|TRBV27|TRBJ1-1
TGTGCCAGCAGCACAAAGGAGAGGTTTGGGAACACTGAAGCTTTCTTT
CASSTKERFGNTEAFF
>17|.|.|TRBV7-2|TRBJ2-1
TGTGCCAGCAGCCCTAGAGGGGGGCCCTACTCCTACAATGAGCAGTTCTTC
CASSPRGGPYSYNEQFF
>15|.|.|TRBV7-2|TRBJ2-5
TGTGCCAGCAGCTCCCCGGGAAAAATTCAAGAGACCCAGTACTTC
CASSSPGKIQETQYF
>13|.|.|TRBV6-5|TRBJ1-1
TGTGCCAGCACTGCAGGGGTGAACACTGAAGCTTTCTTT
CASTAGVNTEAFF
>14|.|.|TRBV18|TRBJ2-7
TGTGCCAGCTCACCACGGGACTTCTCCTACGAGCAGTACTTC
CASSPRDFSYEQYF
>15|.|.|TRBV2|TRBJ2-5
TGTGCCAGCATGCCCCCCATGGCGGGGGCTACTTCCCAGTACTTC
CASMPPMAGATSQYF
>16|.|.|TRBV4-3|TRBJ1-6
TGCGCCAGCAGCCAAGAGTTCGGCACCCCCAATTCACCCCTCCACTTT
CASSQEFGTPNSPLHF
>15|.|.|TRBV7-2|TRBJ2-3
TGTGCCAGCAGCTTGCTGGGGCCCACGGCAGATACGCAGTATTTT
CASSLLGPTADTQYF
>13|.|many|TRBV6-2/TRBV6-3|TRBJ2-2
TGTGCCAGCAGTTACGCGGGGTTCGGGGAGCTGTTTTTT
CASSYAGFGELFF
>15|.|.|TRBV15|TRBJ1-4
TGTGCCACCAGCAGAGATGGGGGAGTTGGTGAAAAACTGTTTTTT
CATSRDGGVGEKLFF
>14|.|.|TRBV6-5|TRBJ2-2
TGTGCCAGCCGGCGGCAGGGCGACGCCGGGGAGCTGTTTTTT
CASRRQGDAGELFF
>15|TRBD1|.|TRBV28|TRBJ1-1
TGTGCCAGTAACCCGGGACAGGGCTGGGAAGGTGAAGCTTTCTTT
CASNPGQGWEGEAFF
>15|TRBD1|.|TRBV29-1|TRBJ1-2
TGCAGCGTTGAAGACCGACAGGGGGCGCGGTATGGCTACACCTTC
CSVEDRQGARYGYTF
>15|.|.|TRBV28|TRBJ2-2
TGTGCCAGCAGGACCACAGGGTCCCCTACCGGGGAGCTGTTTTTT
CASRTTGSPTGELFF
>16|TRBD1|.|TRBV30|TRBJ1-5
TGTGCCTGGAGCCCGACGGGACAGGGGGCGGGTCAGCCCCAGCATTTT
CAWSPTGQGAGQPQHF
>16|.|.|TRBV7-2|TRBJ2-1
TGTGCCAGCAGCGGGTCCTTTGGGGGGGGCCCTAATGAGCAGTTCTTC
CASSGSFGGGPNEQFF